This T cell receptor beta chain was sequenced during a study of cytomegalovirus exposure and HLA in healthy donors. Researchers ran the PCR with 60 Vbeta and 13 Jbeta primers. The protocol was immunoSEQ multiplex PCR, while the TCRdb copy is restricted to in-frame clones and leaves out a portion. The sample yields 79,000 or so clones, around 70% seen once. The J segment lost 5 bases and the V segment lost 0 bases, leaving 10 bases of the junction unmatched. Germline CDR1 and CDR2: SGHRS and YFSETQ. This CDR3 spans 17 amino acids. This TCR was recovered from a woman in her 40s in good health and CMV-seropositive. This chain connects TRBV5-1 to TRBJ2-5; 10 bases agree with TRBD1. The sequencing sample was made of PBMCs. The chain's CDR3 is CASSLGETGGLVETQYF. CDR3 DNA sequence: TGCGCCAGCAGCTTGGGGGAGACAGGGGGCTTGGTGGAGACCCAGTACTTC.